The text below deals with one TCR beta chain. V shed 5 bases, J shed 11 bases, and the junction held 3 bases outside the gene matches. The CDR3 runs 11 residues. Per germline, CDR1 MNHNS and CDR2 SASEGT. This entry is derived from a study of cytotoxic CD8 clonotypes in ibrutinib-treated CLL. Across the whole study: Among patients, approximately 24 responded partially and 2 completely; some 15 then stayed remitted and some 12 progressed after median 68 months. There were, on average, 255,043 productive templates and approximately 94,000 productive rearrangements per sample.

The table came from immunoSEQ multiplex PCR; TCRdb's copy has only in-frame clones and leaves some out. The table records roughly 250,000 clones, 60% to 75% of them present only once. The gene calls are TRBV6-1 and TRBJ2-1; 7 positions agree with TRBD1. This sample comprised PBMCs, obtained after 24 months of ibrutinib treatment. This receptor was taken from a human donor with chronic lymphocytic leukemia. The CDR3 DNA reads TGTGCCAGCAGTCGGGACAGCAAGCAGTTCTTC. It yields the protein CASSRDSKQFF.